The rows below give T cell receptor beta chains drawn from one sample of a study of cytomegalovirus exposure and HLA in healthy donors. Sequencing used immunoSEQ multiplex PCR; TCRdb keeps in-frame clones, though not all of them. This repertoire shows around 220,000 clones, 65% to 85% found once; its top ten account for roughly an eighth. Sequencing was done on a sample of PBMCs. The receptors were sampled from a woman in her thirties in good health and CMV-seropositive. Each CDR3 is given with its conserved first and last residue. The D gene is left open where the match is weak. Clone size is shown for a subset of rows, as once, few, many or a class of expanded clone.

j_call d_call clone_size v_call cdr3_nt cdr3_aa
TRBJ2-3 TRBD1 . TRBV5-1 TGCGCCAGCACCGAAGGGTGGAAAGGGCCAGGGGGAGATACGCAGTATTTT CASTEGWKGPGGDTQYF
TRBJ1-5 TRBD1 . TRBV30 TGTGCCTGGAGTGCTCCGGACAGGGCCGGTCAGCCCCAGCATTTT CAWSAPDRAGQPQHF
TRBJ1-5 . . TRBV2 TGTGCCAGCAGTGAAGGGGGGACTAATCAGCCCCAGCATTTT CASSEGGTNQPQHF
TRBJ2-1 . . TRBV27 TGTGCCAGCAGTCCCCGACCCGCGGGGGAGCAGTTCTTC CASSPRPAGEQFF
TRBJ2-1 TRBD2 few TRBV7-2 TGTGCCAGCAGCACCGGGACTAGCGGGCCCAATGAGCAGTTCTTC CASSTGTSGPNEQFF
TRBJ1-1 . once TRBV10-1 TGCGCCAGCAGTGAACGAAAGGGGCGGAACACTGAAGCTTTCTTT CASSERKGRNTEAFF
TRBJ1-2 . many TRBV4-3 TGCGCCAGCAGCCAAGATACGGGGGGATCCTATGGCTACACCTTC CASSQDTGGSYGYTF
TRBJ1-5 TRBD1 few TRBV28 TGTGCCAGCAGATCGACAGGGGGTAATCAGCCCCAGCATTTT CASRSTGGNQPQHF
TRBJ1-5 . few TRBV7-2 TGTGCCAGCAGCTTGGACAGCGGCAATCAGCCCCAGCATTTT CASSLDSGNQPQHF
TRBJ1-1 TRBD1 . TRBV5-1 TGCGCCAGCAGCTACCGTGTACAGGGGTTACCTGAAGCTTTCTTT CASSYRVQGLPEAFF
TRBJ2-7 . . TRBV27 TGTGCCAGCAGTTCGCCCTCAGGGGACGAGCAGTACTTC CASSSPSGDEQYF
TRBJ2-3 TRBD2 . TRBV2 TGTGCCAGCAGGCTTAGCGGGCACAGCACAGATACGCAGTATTTT CASRLSGHSTDTQYF
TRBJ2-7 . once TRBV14 TGTGCCAGCAGCCAAGTGGGGATTTTCGGGACATACTCCTACGAGCAGTACTTC CASSQVGIFGTYSYEQYF
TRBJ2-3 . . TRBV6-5 TGTGCCAGCAGAAACGAATATTCTAGCACAGATACGCAGTATTTT CASRNEYSSTDTQYF
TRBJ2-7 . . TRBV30 TGTGCCTGGAGTGTTGGGGATGAGCAGTACTTC CAWSVGDEQYF
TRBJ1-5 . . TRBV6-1 TGTGCCAGCCGCGATGGAGGTTTTGGGTGGCCCCAGCATTTT CASRDGGFGWPQHF
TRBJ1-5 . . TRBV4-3 TGCGCCAGCAGCCAAGATAAAGGACAGCCCCAGCATTTT CASSQDKGQPQHF
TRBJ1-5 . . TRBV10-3 TGTGCCATCAGTGACAGGGGCGATCAGCCCCAGCATTTT CAISDRGDQPQHF
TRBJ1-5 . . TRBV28 TGTGCCAGCAGTCCTAGGGAGAGCAATCAGCCCCAGCATTTT CASSPRESNQPQHF
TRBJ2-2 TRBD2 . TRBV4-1 TGCGCCAGCAGCCAAGGGCCCGGGGCTGGCGGGAGGGCCGGCGGGGAGCTGTTTTTT CASSQGPGAGGRAGGELFF
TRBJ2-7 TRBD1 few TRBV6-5 TGTGCCAGCAGCCCGGGGACAGGAGTTTCCTACGAGCAGTACTTC CASSPGTGVSYEQYF
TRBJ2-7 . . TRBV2 TGTGCCAGTAGGGACACCGGAGTCTGGGAGCAGTACTTC CASRDTGVWEQYF
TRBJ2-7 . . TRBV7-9 TGTGCCAGCAGCTTGGCTAGGCGCTACGAGCAGTACTTC CASSLARRYEQYF
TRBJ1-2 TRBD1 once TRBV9 TGTGCCAGCAGCGCCTACAAACCGGGACAGGGAGTTGACTATGGCTACACCTTC CASSAYKPGQGVDYGYTF
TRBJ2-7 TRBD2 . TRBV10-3 TGTGCCGCCTATAGCGGGAGGGCCGATGAGCAGTACTTC CAAYSGRADEQYF
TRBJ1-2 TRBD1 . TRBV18 TGTGCCAGCTCACCGAGCAGGGACAGGGTGATCGGCTACACCTTC CASSPSRDRVIGYTF
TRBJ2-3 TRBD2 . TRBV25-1 TGTGCCAGCAGTAGTTACCGAGCGGGGGGAGGGACAGATACGCAGTATTTT CASSSYRAGGGTDTQYF
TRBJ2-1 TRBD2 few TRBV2 TGTGCCAGCAGTGCCCAAGCGGGAGCCTACAATGAGCAGTTCTTC CASSAQAGAYNEQFF